Following are 10 T cell receptor beta chains from one sample sequenced in a study of radiotherapy plus CTLA-4 blockade in lung cancer. Profiled with immunoSEQ multiplex PCR; TCRdb holds only in-frame clones, not every one. The sample includes fewer than 140,000 clones, roughly 84% of them seen just once. The sample in question was peripheral blood, obtained from a patient treated with radiotherapy plus ipilimumab. These receptors were obtained from a human donor with non-small cell lung cancer that progressed on radiotherapy plus ipilimumab. Some clones in this sample may be carry-over from other donors' samples.

The gene calls are TRBV7-9 and TRBJ2-2; D gene ambiguous. The germline V gene has CDR1 SEHNR and CDR2 FQNEAQ (reference sequence). The CDR3 runs to 14 residues. Trimming took 1 base from V and 1 from J, leaving 4 bases between them. The CDR3 bases are TGTGCCAGCAGCTTAGGGCAGAACACCGGGGAGCTGTTTTTT. Its translation is CASSLGQNTGELFF.

This clone was counted a single time. V and J are TRBV29-1 and TRBJ2-3, with D tentatively TRBD1 or TRBD2 (5 bases each). V lost 6 bases, J lost 1 base, and 23 bases lay in between. The germline V gene has CDR1 SQVTM and CDR2 ANQGSEA. CDR3 length equals 17 residues. CDR3 region: CSVWGMLGASGTDTQYF. CDR3 nucleotides: TGCAGCGTGTGGGGGATGTTAGGGGCTTCTGGCACAGATACGCAGTATTTT.

The chain combines TRBV28 with TRBJ2-6; D not certain. This CDR3 region has 13 residues. V gave up 6 bases and J gave up 0 bases, with 3 bases separating them. Germline CDR1 MDHEN, CDR2 SYDVKM. The CDR3 DNA follows: TGTGCCAGCAGCCTCTCTGGGGCCAACGTCCTGACTTTC. Its protein is CASSLSGANVLTF.

The chain links TRBV6-6 to TRBJ2-3; 10 positions match TRBD1. V trimming: 7 bases; J trimming: 7 bases; junction bases outside the gene matches: 11. The CDR3 spans 15 residues. Germline lookup yields CDR1 MNHNY and CDR2 SVGAGI (reference sequence). The DNA for the CDR3 is TGTGCCAGCACCGCATCCGACAGGGGGCGAAATACGCAGTATTTT. This sequence encodes CASTASDRGRNTQYF.

The genes are TRBV5-1 and TRBJ2-3; a possible D gene is TRBD1 (5 bases). CDR3 size: 15 residues. Germline V lookup: CDR1 SGHRS, CDR2 YFSETQ. The germline V and J ends were trimmed by 4 bases and 1 base, with 13 bases remaining between them. In DNA, the CDR3 is TGCGCCAGCAGCATTCAGGGTGACGGCACAGATACGCAGTATTTT. Its translation: CASSIQGDGTDTQYF.

The CDR3 spells CASSPDGTDTQYF. CDR3 nucleotides: TGCGCCAGCAGCCCCGACGGCACAGATACGCAGTATTTT. The chain couples TRBV5-1 to TRBJ2-3; D gene unclear. CDR1 SGHRS and CDR2 YFSETQ come from the germline V gene. The CDR3 covers 13 residues. V was shortened by 4 bases and J by 1 base, with 7 bases between the two germline ends.

As regards this clone: Mismatch with germline at one junction end may stem from a read error. The genes are TRBV18 and TRBJ1-2, with 9 bases fitting TRBD1. Germline CDR1 and CDR2: KGHSH and LQKENI. The CDR3 contains 15 residues. The CDR3 region is CASPPRTGDGYGYTF. In DNA form, the CDR3 reads TGTGCCAGCCCACCGCGGACAGGGGATGGCTATGGCTACACCTTC.

For the CDR3, the DNA is TGTGCCAGCAGGACGAGGGGGGAGACCCAGTACTTC. It specifies CASRTRGETQYF. The chain has TRBV5-8 and TRBJ2-5; perhaps TRBD1 as D (6 bases). Trimming removed 5 bases at V and 5 bases at J, with 10 bases between. From germline, CDR1 is SGHTS and CDR2 YDEGEE. There are 12 residues in the CDR3.

The chain carries TRBV21-1 and TRBJ1-1; the D segment call TRBD1 is taken from the table without a DNA check. TRBV21-1 is a pseudogene segment. The CDR3 has 20 amino acids. Here the CDR3 DNA reads TGTGCCAGCAGCACCTACTCACGGACAGGGAGGTCCCGGTGGGACACTGAAGCTTTCTTT. It codes for CASSTYSRTGRSRWDTEAFF.

This chain joins TRBV4-3 and TRBJ2-5; D unclear. The CDR3 extends over 15 amino acids. CDR1 and CDR2 from the germline V gene are LGHNA and YSLEER. V lost 3 bases to trimming and J lost 1 base, with 12 bases between them. CDR3 coding DNA: TGCGCCAGCAGCCACCTATATAGGGCCCAAGAGACCCAGTACTTC. Its translation: CASSHLYRAQETQYF.